This T cell receptor (beta chain) was recovered during a study of human T cells and chemical hapten exposure. The CDR3 is 11 amino acids. Trimming left V 5 bases short and J 7 bases short, with 8 bases between. The table lists this clonotype with many counts. TCRdb fed the RACE reads into MiXCR, producing one record per CDR3 protein. The sample comprises tens of thousands of distinct CDR3 sequences, 9% to 9.5% of which are singletons, and roughly 14% rests with the top ten. The time point here: patch test 1, 2 weeks after DPC sensitization. As to treatment: therapeutic diphenylcyclopropenone sensitization with weekly scalp DPC. Samples of blood were obtained prior to the application of each patch test.

The clonotype originates from a woman in her 40s with alopecia areata. Some clones in this sample may be carry-over from other donors' samples. The input for sequencing was whole blood, taken in connection with sensitization to the hapten diphenylcyclopropenone (DPC). The V gene is TRBV12-3 or TRBV12-4, the J gene TRBJ2-5; unclear D gene. The CDR3 sequence: CASSAVGTQYF. The CDR3 DNA is TGTGCCAGCAGTGCGGTTGGGACCCAGTACTTC.